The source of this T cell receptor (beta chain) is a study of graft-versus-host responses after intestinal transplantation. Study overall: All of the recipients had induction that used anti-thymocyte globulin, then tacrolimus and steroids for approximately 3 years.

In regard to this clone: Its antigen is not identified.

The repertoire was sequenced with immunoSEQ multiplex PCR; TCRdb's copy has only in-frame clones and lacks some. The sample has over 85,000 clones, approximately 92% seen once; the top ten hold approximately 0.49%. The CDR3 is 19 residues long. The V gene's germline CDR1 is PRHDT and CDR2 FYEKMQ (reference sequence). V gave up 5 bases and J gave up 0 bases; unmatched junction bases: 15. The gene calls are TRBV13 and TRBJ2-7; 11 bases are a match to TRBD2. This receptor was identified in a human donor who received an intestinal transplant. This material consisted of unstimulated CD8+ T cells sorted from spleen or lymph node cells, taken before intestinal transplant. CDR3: CASSLDSVFGTSGSYEQYF. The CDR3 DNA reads TGTGCCAGCAGCCTAGATTCTGTGTTTGGGACTAGCGGCTCCTACGAGCAGTACTTC. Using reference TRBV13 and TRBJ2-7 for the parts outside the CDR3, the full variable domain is AAGVIQSPRHLIKEKRETATLKCYPIPRHDTVYWYQQGPGQDPQFLISFYEKMQSDKGSIPDRFSAQQFSDYHSELNMSSLELGDSALYFCASSLDSVFGTSGSYEQYFGPGTRLTVT.